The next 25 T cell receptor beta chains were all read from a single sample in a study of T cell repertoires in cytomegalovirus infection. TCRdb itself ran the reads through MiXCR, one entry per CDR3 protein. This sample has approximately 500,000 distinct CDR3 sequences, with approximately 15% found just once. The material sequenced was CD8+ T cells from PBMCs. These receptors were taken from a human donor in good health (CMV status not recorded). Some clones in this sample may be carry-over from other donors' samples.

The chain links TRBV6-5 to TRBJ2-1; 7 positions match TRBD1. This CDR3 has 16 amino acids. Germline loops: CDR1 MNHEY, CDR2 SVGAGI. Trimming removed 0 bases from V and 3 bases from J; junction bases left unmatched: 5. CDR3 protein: CASSYSGQAGYNEQFF. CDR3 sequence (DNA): TGTGCCAGCAGTTACTCCGGACAGGCCGGCTACAATGAGCAGTTCTTC.

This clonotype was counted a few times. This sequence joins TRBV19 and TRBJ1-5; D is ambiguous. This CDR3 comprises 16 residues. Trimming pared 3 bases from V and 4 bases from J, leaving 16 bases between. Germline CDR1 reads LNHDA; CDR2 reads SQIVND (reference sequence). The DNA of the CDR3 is TGTGCCAGTAGTATCCGACCACCCCCAATAAATCAGCCCCAGCATTTT. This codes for CASSIRPPPINQPQHF.

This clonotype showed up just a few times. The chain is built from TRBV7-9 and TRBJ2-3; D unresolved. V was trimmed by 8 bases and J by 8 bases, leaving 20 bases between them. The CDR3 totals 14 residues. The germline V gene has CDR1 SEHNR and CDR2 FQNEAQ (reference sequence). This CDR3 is CASEEGSPPGTQYF. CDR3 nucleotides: TGTGCCAGCGAGGAAGGGTCCCCCCCCGGTACGCAGTATTTT.

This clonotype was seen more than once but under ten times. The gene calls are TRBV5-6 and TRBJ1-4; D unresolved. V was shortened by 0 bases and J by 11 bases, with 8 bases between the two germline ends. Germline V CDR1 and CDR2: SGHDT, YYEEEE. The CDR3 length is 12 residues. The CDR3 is CASSLGRGKLFF. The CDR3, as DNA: TGTGCCAGCAGCTTGGGACGCGGGAAACTGTTTTTT.

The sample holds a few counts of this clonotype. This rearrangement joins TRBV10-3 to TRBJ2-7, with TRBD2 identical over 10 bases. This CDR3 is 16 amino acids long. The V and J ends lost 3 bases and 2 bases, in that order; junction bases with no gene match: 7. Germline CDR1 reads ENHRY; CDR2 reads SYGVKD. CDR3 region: CAISEELAGRAYEQYF. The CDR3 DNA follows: TGTGCCATCAGTGAAGAACTAGCGGGGCGAGCCTACGAGCAGTACTTC.

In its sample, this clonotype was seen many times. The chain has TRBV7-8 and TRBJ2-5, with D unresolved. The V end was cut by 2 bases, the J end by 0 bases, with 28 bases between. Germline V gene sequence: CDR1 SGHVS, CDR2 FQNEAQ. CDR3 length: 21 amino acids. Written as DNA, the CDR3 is TGTGCCAGCAGCTTACCCACCGACCCTCACCCCCGAGGACGAGACCAAGAGACCCAGTACTTC. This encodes CASSLPTDPHPRGRDQETQYF.

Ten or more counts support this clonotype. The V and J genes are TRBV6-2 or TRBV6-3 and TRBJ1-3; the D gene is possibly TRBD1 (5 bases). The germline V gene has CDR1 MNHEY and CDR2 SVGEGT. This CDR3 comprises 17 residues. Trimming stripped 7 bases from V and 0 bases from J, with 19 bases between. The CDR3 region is CASISQRTSSSGNTIYF. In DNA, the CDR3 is TGTGCCAGCATATCCCAAAGGACATCGAGCTCTGGAAACACCATATATTTT.

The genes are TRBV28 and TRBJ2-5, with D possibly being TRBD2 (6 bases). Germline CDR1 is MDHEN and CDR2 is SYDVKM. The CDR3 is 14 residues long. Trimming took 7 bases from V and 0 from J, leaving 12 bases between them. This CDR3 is CASTPGGYQETQYF. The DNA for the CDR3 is TGTGCCAGCACCCCCGGGGGATACCAAGAGACCCAGTACTTC. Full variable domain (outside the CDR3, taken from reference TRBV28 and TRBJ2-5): DVKVTQSSRYLVKRTGEKVFLECVQDMDHENMFWYRQDPGLGLRLIYFSYDVKMKEKGDIPEGYSVSREKKERFSLILESASTNQTSMYLCASTPGGYQETQYFGPGTRLLVL.

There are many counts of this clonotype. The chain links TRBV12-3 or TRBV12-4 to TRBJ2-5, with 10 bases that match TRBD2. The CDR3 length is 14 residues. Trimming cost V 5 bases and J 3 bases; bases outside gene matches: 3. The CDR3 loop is CASSPGLAEETQYF. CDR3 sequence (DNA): TGTGCCAGCAGTCCAGGACTAGCGGAAGAGACCCAGTACTTC.

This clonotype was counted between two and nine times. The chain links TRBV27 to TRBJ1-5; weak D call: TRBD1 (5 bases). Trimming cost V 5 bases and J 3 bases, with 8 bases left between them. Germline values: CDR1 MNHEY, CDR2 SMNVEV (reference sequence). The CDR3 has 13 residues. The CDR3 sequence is CASSVRVNQPQHF. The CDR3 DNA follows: TGTGCCAGCAGTGTCAGGGTCAATCAGCCCCAGCATTTT.

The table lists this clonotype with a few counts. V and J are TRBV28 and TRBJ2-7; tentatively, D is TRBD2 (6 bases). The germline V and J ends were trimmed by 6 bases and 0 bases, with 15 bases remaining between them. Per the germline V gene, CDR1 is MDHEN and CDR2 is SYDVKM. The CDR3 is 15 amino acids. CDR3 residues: CASRGTPGLSYEQYF. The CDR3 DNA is TGTGCCAGCAGGGGAACGCCGGGACTCTCCTACGAGCAGTACTTC.

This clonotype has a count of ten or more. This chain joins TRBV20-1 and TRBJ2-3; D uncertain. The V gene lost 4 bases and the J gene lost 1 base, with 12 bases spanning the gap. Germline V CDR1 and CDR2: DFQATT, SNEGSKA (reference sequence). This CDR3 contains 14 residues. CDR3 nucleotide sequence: TGCAGTGCTATTAAACCAGAGCGCACAGATACGCAGTATTTT. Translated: CSAIKPERTDTQYF.

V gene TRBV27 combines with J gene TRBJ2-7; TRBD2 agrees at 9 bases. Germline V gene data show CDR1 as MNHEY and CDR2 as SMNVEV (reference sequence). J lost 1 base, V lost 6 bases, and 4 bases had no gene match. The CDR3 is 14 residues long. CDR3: CASRNSGSSYEQYF. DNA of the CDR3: TGTGCCAGCAGAAATAGCGGGAGTTCCTACGAGCAGTACTTC.

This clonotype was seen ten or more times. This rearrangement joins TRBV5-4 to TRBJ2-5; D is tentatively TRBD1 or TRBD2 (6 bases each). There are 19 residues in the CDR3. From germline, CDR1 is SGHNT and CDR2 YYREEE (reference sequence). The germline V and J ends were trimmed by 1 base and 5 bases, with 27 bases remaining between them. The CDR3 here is CASSLRPLGLTGGAETQYF. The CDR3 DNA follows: TGTGCCAGCAGCTTGCGGCCCCTCGGGCTGACAGGCGGGGCGGAGACCCAGTACTTC. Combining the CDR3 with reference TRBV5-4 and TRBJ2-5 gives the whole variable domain ETGVTQSPTHLIKTRGQQVTLRCSSQSGHNTVSWYQQALGQGPQFIFQYYREEENGRGNFPPRFSGLQFPNYSSELNVNALELDDSALYLCASSLRPLGLTGGAETQYFGPGTRLLVL.

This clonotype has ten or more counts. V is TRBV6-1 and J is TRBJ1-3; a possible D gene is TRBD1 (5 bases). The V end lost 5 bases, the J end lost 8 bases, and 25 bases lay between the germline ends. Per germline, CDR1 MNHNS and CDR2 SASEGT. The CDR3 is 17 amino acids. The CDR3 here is CASSIQWPREGRDTIYF. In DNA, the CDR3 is TGTGCCAGCAGTATACAGTGGCCCCGGGAGGGGAGAGACACCATATATTTT.

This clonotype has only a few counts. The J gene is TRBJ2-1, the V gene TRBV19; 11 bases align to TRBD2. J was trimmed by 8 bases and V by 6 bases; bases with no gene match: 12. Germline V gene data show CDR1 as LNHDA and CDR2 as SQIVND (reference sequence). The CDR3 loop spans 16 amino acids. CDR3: CASSDGTSGRWDEQFF. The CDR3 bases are TGTGCCAGTAGCGACGGCACTAGCGGGAGATGGGATGAGCAGTTCTTC.

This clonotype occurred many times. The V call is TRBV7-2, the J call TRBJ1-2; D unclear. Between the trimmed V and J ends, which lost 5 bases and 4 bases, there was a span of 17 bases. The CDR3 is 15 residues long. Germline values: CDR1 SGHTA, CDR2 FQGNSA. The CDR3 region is CASSLSRRWGYGYTF. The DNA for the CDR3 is TGTGCCAGCAGCCTCTCCAGGCGTTGGGGCTATGGCTACACCTTC. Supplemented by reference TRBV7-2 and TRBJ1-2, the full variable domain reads GAGVSQSPSNKVTEKGKDVELRCDPISGHTALYWYRQSLGQGLEFLIYFQGNSAPDKSGLPSDRFSAERTGGSVSTLTIQRTQQEDSAVYLCASSLSRRWGYGYTFGSGTRLTVV.

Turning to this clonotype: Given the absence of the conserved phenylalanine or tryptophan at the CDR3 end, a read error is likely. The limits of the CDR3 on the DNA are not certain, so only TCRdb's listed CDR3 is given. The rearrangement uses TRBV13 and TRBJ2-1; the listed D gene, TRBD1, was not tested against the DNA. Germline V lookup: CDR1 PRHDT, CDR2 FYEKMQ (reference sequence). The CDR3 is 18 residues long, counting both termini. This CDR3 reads CASSDTPGGPSSYNEQLL.

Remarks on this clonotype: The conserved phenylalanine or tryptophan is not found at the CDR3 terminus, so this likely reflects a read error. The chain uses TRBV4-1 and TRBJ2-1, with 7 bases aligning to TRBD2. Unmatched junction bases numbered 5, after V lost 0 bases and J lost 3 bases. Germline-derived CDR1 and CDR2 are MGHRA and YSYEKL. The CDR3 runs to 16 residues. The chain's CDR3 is CASSQEERGYYNEQFL. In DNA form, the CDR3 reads TGCGCCAGCAGCCAAGAGGAGCGGGGTTACTACAATGAGCAGTTCTTA.

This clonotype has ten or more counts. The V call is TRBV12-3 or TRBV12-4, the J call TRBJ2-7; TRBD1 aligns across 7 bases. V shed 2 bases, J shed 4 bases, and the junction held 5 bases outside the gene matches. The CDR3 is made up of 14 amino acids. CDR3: CASSLWDSLYEQYF. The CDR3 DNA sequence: TGTGCCAGCAGTTTATGGGACAGCCTGTACGAGCAGTACTTC.

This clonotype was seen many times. The CDR3 protein is CASSPDTLEKLFF. CDR3 bases: TGTGCCAGCAGCCCCGACACCCTTGAAAAACTGTTTTTT. This rearrangement joins TRBV7-8 to TRBJ1-4; no clear D gene. Germline CDR1 is SGHVS and CDR2 is FQNEAQ. This CDR3 spans 13 amino acids. The germline V and J ends were trimmed by 5 bases and 7 bases, with 11 bases remaining between them.

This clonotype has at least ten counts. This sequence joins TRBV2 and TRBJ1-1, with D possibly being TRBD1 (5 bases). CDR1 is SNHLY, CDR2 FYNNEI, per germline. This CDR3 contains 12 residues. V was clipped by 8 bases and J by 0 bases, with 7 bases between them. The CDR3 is CASPGLNTEAFF. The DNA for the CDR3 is TGTGCCAGCCCGGGACTGAACACTGAAGCTTTCTTT. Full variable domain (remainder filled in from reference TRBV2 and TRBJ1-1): EPEVTQTPSHQVTQMGQEVILRCVPISNHLYFYWYRQILGQKVEFLVSFYNNEISEKSEIFDDQFSVERPDGSNFTLKIRSTKLEDSAMYFCASPGLNTEAFFGQGTRLTVV.

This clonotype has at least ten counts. CDR3 coding DNA: TGTGCCAGCAGCCAAGCACTCCGCTACGAGCAGTACTTC. Its translation: CASSQALRYEQYF. The V gene is TRBV14, the J gene TRBJ2-7; D gene ambiguous. The CDR3 consists of 13 residues. Germline CDR1 is SGHDN and CDR2 is FVKESK. The V end lost 1 base, the J end lost 3 bases, and 7 bases lay between the germline ends.

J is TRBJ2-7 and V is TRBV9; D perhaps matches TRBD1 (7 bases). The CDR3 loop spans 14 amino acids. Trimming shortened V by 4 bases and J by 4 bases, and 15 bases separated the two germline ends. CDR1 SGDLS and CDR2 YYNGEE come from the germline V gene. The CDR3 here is CASSQGGGGYEQYF. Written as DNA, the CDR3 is TGTGCCAGCAGCCAGGGGGGCGGTGGTTACGAGCAGTACTTC.

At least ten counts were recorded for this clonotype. This chain's CDR3 is CASSEKGGDLYNEQFF. The DNA of the CDR3 is TGTGCCAGTAGTGAGAAGGGGGGAGACCTCTACAATGAGCAGTTCTTC. V usage is TRBV19 and J usage is TRBJ2-1; D possibly uses TRBD1 or TRBD2 (6 bases each). The V gene's germline CDR1 is LNHDA and CDR2 SQIVND (reference sequence). The V gene lost 5 bases and the J gene lost 3 bases, with 17 bases spanning the gap. CDR3 length equals 16 residues.